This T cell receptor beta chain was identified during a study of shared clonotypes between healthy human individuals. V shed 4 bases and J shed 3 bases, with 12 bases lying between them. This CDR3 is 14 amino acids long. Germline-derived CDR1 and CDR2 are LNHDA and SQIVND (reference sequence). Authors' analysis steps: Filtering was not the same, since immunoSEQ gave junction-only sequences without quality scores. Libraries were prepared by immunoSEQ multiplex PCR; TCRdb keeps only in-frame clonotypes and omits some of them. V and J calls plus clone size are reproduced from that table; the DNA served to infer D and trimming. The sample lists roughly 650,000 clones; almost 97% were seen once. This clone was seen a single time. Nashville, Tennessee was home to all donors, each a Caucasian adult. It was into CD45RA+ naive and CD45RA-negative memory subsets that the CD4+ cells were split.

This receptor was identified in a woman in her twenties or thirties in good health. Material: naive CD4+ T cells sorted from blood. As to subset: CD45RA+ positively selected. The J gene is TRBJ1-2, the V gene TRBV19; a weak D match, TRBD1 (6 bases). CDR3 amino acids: CASSRGDNYYGYTF. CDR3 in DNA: TGTGCCAGTAGTAGAGGGGACAATTACTATGGCTACACCTTC.